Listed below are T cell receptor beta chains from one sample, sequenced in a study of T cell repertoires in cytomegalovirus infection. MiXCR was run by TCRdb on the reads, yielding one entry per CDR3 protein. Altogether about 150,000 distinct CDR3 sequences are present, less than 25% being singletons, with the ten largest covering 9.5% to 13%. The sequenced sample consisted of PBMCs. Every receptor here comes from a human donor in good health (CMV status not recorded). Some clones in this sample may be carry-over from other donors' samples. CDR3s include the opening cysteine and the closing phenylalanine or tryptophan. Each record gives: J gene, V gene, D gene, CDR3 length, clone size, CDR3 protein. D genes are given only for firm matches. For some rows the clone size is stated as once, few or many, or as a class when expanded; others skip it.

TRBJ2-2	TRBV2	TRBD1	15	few	CASSRQGAITGELFF
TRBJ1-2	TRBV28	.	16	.	CASTPWGQLFNYGYTF
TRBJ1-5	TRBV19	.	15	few	CASSQNSGTNQPQHF
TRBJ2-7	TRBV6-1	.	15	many	CASSEPGSATYEQYF
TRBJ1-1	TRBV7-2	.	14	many	CASSGDSAYTEAFF
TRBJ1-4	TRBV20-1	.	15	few	CSAREHRVQQEKLFF
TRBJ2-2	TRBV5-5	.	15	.	CASSSETGRTGELFF
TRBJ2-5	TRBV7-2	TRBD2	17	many	CASSLDRGGLLQETQYF
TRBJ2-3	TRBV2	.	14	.	CASSETWGRDTQYF
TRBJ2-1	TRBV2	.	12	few	CASSRFYNEQFF
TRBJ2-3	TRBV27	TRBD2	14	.	CASSFGGGADTQYF
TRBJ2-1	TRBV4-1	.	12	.	CASSQDFVEQFF
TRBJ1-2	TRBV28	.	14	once	CASSLRGDAGGYTF
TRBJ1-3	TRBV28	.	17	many	CASSLSREEFSGNTIYF
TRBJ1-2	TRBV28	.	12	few	CAISTENYGYTF
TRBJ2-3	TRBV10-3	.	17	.	CAISEEGRQKFTDTQYF
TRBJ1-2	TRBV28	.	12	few	CASGGAGYGYTF
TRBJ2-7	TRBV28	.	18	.	CASSPPNTSGRRTYEQYF